This TCR beta chain was sequenced for a study of control samples from healthy donors and cancer patients. This table comes from immunoSEQ multiplex PCR, and its TCRdb copy is limited to in-frame clones, with some not included. The profile shows 150,000 to 200,000 clones, roughly 95% of them singletons. Trimming left V 2 bases short and J 0 bases short, with 9 bases between. This CDR3 has 15 residues. The germline V gene encodes CDR1 SGHRS and CDR2 YFSETQ. The source is a woman aged 30 to 39 in good health. The material sequenced was blood. V usage is TRBV5-1 and J usage is TRBJ1-3, with D unclear. CDR3 DNA sequence: TGCGCCAGCAGCTTAACAGCTGGCTCTGGAAACACCATATATTTT. It translates to CASSLTAGSGNTIYF.